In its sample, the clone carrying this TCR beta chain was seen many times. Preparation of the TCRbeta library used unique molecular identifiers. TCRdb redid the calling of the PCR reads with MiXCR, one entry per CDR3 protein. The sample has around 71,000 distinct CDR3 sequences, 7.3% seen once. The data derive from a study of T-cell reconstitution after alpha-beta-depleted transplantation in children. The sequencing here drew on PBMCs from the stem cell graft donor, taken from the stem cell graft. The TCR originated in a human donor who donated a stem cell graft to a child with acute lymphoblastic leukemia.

CDR3 nucleotide sequence: TGTGCCAGCAGCCAAGTCCTAGCGGGAGGATCCTACGAGCAGTACTTC. It translates to CASSQVLAGGSYEQYF. The V gene is TRBV14, the J gene TRBJ2-7, with 11 bases matching TRBD2. From germline, CDR1 is SGHDN and CDR2 FVKESK. The CDR3 has 16 residues. The V segment lost 1 base and the J segment 1 base; nucleotides outside the gene matches: 3.